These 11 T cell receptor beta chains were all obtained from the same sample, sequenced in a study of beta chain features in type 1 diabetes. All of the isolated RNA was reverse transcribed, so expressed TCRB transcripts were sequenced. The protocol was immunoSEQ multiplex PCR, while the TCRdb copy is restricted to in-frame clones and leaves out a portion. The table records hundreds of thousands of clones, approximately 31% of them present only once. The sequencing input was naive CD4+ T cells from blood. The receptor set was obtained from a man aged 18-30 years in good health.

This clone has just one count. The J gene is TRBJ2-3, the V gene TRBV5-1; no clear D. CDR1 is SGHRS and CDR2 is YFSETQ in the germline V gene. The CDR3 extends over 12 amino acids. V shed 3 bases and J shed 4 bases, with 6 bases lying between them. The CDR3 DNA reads TGCGCCAGCAGCTCCAGGCCAGATACGCAGTATTTT. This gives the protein CASSSRPDTQYF.

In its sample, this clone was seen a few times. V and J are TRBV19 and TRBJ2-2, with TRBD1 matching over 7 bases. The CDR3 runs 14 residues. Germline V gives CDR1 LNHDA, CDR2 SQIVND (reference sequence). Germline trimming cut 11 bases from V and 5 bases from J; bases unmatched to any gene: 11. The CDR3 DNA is TGTGCCTCATCCGGACAGGCGCGGACCGGGGAGCTGTTTTTT. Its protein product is CASSGQARTGELFF.

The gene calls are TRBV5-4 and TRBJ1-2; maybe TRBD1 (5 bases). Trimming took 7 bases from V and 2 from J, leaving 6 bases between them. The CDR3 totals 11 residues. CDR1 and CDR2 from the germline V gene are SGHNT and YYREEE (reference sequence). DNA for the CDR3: TGTGCCAGCCGGGACAACTATGGCTACACCTTC. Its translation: CASRDNYGYTF.

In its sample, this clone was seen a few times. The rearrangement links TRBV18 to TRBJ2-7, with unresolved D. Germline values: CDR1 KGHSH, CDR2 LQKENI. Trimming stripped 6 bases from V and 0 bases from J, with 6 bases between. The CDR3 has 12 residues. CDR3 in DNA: TGTGCCAGCTCTCAGAGCTCCTACGAGCAGTACTTC. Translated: CASSQSSYEQYF.

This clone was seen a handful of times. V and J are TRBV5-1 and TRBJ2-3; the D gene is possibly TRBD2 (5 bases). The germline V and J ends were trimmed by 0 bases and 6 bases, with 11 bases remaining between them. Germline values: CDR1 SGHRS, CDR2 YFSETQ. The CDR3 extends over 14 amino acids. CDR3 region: CASSLVASSDTQYF. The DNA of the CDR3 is TGCGCCAGCAGCTTGGTGGCTAGCTCCGATACGCAGTATTTT.

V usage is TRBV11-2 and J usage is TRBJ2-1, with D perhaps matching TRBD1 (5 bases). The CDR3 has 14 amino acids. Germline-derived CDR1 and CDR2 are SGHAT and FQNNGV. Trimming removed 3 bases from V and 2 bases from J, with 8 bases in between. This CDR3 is CASSFQQAYNEQFF. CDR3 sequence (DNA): TGTGCCAGCAGCTTCCAACAGGCCTACAATGAGCAGTTCTTC.

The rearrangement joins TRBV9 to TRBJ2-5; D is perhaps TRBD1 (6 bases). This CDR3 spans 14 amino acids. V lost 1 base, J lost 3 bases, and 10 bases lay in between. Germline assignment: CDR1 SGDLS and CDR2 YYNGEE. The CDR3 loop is CASSVSAGEETQYF. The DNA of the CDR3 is TGTGCCAGCAGCGTAAGTGCAGGGGAAGAGACCCAGTACTTC.

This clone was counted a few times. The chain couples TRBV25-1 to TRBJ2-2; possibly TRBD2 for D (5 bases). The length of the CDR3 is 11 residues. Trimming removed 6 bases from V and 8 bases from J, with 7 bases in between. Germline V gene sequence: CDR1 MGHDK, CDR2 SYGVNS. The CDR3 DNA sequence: TGTGCCAGCAGGGAGGTTGGGGAGCTGTTTTTT. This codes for CASREVGELFF.

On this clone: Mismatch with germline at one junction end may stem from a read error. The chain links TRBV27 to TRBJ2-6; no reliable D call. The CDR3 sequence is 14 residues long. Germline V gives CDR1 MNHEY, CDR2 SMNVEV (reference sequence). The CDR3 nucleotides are TGTGCCCGCAGGCCTTGGACCAACCTTGCACTCCTGACTTTC. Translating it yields CARRPWTNLALLTF.

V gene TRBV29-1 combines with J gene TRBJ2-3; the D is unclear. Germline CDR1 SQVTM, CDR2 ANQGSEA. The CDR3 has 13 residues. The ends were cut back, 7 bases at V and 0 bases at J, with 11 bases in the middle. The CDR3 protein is CSGDPGSTDTQYF. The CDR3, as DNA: TGCAGCGGTGATCCCGGGAGCACAGATACGCAGTATTTT.

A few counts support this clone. The CDR3 is CASSRKTGATYEQYF. In DNA form, the CDR3 reads TGTGCCAGCAGCAGAAAGACAGGGGCTACCTACGAGCAGTACTTC. The J gene is TRBJ2-7, the V gene TRBV5-4, with 8 bases identical to TRBD1. Trimming took 4 bases from V and 2 from J; bases not matched to a gene: 8. Germline V gives CDR1 SGHNT, CDR2 YYREEE (reference sequence). This CDR3 comprises 15 residues.